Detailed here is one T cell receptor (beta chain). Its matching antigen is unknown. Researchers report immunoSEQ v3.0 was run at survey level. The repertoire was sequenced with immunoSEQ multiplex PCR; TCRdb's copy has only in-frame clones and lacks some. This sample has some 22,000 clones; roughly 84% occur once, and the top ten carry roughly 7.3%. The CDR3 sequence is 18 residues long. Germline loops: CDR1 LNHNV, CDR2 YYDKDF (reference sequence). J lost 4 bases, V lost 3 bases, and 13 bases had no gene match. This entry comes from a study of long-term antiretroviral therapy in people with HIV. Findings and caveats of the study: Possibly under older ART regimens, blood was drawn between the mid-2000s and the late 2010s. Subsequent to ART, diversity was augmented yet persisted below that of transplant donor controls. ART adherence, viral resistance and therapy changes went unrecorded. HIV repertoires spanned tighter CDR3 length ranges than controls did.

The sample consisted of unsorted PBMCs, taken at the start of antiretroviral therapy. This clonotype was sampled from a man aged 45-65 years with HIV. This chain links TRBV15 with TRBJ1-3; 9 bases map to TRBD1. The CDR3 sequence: CATSSEQGARLFGNTIYF. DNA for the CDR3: TGTGCCACCAGCAGTGAACAGGGGGCTCGTTTGTTCGGAAACACCATATATTTT.